These T cell receptor beta chains were read from a single sample in a study of response to subunit inactivated influenza vaccine. MiXCR, run by TCRdb on the RT-PCR reads, gives a single entry per CDR3 protein. The sample contains about 540,000 distinct CDR3 sequences, roughly 25% of which appear only once. The same data also went into a second study, on T cells expressing NK-cell markers.

This specimen consisted of CD4+ T cells sorted from PBMCs, obtained 12 days after vaccination. The receptors derive from a man aged 50 or older who received an inactivated influenza vaccine. Each CDR3 is given with its conserved first and last residue. Clone size is not always given. Where it is, it says once, few, many or a class for expanded clones.

-	TRBJ2-2	TRBV11-2	CASSLTTTGTSSTGELFF
-	TRBJ2-1	TRBV20-1	CSARPTGGLAGESSYNEQFF
-	TRBJ1-3	TRBV6-1	CASTRQGSGNTIYF
few	TRBJ1-4	TRBV5-1	CASSLSGLYEKLFF
few	TRBJ2-5	TRBV30	CAWSVQVQETQYF
few	TRBJ2-2	TRBV9	CASSGTSGRDTGELFF
many	TRBJ1-1	TRBV5-1	CASTEGDTEAFF
many	TRBJ2-1	TRBV10-3	CAISGTSGAYNEQFF
-	TRBJ2-1	TRBV7-8	CASERRLYNEQFF
-	TRBJ2-2	TRBV20-1	CSASPGNTGELFF
-	TRBJ1-4	TRBV7-2	CASSLQGVGREKLFF
-	TRBJ1-1	TRBV3-1	CASSQSGTEAFF
few	TRBJ2-5	TRBV7-9	CASSPARQGPETQYF
few	TRBJ2-4	TRBV7-9	CASSLEGGGANIQYF
few	TRBJ2-2	TRBV29-1	CSVDKRETGELFF
many	TRBJ2-7	TRBV6-2/TRBV6-3	CASSSHKTSGRPTHEQYF
few	TRBJ2-7	TRBV7-9	CASSLGQGNSEQYF
-	TRBJ2-7	TRBV7-2	CASSSRSGAGGEQYF
few	TRBJ1-1	TRBV28	CASRTSAEAFF
-	TRBJ2-1	TRBV7-9	CASSPLSSGHYNEQFF
few	TRBJ1-6	TRBV4-3	CASSQSTGDSSYNSPLHF
-	TRBJ2-7	TRBV5-6	CASSLGGRVLGDEQYF
many	TRBJ2-7	TRBV10-3	CAISDSNPPLNEQYF
few	TRBJ2-7	TRBV7-2	CASSDRSRGEQYF
-	TRBJ2-2	TRBV7-2	CASRAGITGELFF
-	TRBJ2-5	TRBV5-1	CASSTDYETQYF
few	TRBJ1-4	TRBV5-1	CASSLAAIAGANEKLFF
-	TRBJ2-2	TRBV7-2	CASSLVGLAGNTGELFF
few	TRBJ1-1	TRBV20-1	CSARASGVRTEAFF
few	TRBJ2-3	TRBV10-2	CASSESYPTDTQYF
-	TRBJ2-1	TRBV12-3/TRBV12-4	CASSLEAGGWNEQFF
once	TRBJ1-1	TRBV5-1	CASSVSTDTEAFF
-	TRBJ2-3	TRBV6-2/TRBV6-3	CASSYPGGTRTQYF
-	TRBJ2-4	TRBV6-1	CASRVGDRENIQYF
few	TRBJ2-1	TRBV30	CAWSFFNNEQFF
-	TRBJ2-5	TRBV29-1	CSVRGPYQETQYF
few	TRBJ2-5	TRBV7-2	CASSFQGGRQETQYF
few	TRBJ2-3	TRBV4-2	CASSRPPGGGSLTDTQYF
-	TRBJ2-3	TRBV5-1	CASSHHQGAMSTDTQYF
-	TRBJ2-5	TRBV7-7	CASSWSENQETQYF
-	TRBJ2-1	TRBV9	CASSRTSYNEQFF
once	TRBJ2-5	TRBV7-2	CASSLAVVSRMETQYF
-	TRBJ2-7	TRBV15	CATRTSGGNYEQYF
-	TRBJ2-3	TRBV12-3/TRBV12-4	CASMTSGGIDTQYF
-	TRBJ2-7	TRBV12-3/TRBV12-4	CASSLAASHEQYF
-	TRBJ1-5	TRBV12-3/TRBV12-4	CASTYRGDQPQHF
few	TRBJ2-5	TRBV5-1	CASSLATGGPETQYF
-	TRBJ2-2	TRBV14	CASSQIGPGLAGELFF
-	TRBJ2-1	TRBV27	CASSSRGPYNEQFF
-	TRBJ2-2	TRBV7-2	CASSLVSGRGIGELFF
few	TRBJ1-2	TRBV12-3/TRBV12-4	CASSSQQGTYGYTF
few	TRBJ1-1	TRBV19	CASSTRRNTEAFF
few	TRBJ2-7	TRBV7-2	CASRPIAGSYEQYF
-	TRBJ1-1	TRBV7-2	CASSPIRSSKDTEAFF